This TCR beta chain was identified in a study of blood T cell repertoires in COVID-19 (dated by TCRdb to the early 2020s). Background on the whole study: Collaborator samples came from the United States, Italy and Spain and covered acute and convalescent phases of COVID-19. The samples were drawn from the first 160 participants of the ongoing ImmuneRACE study and from 1,254 subjects provided by 6 global collaborators. The prospective study material was composed of cDNA or gDNA derived from T cells, B-cell-depleted T cells, or PBMCs. The sample metadata nearly always contained a de-identified subject ID, COVID-19 status, age in years and sex. HLA class I and class II types, where available, came from metadata supplied by the sample provider rather than from assay-based typing. The repertoires were made available in a free public database intended to serve as a resource for research on the immune response to SARS-CoV-2. The dataset comprised deeply sampled blood TCRbeta repertoires from subjects exposed to, actively infected with, or recovered from COVID-19. Here is what the overall study found, with its caveats: How much clinical and demographic metadata was included differed by source and by participant, and the metadata was provided uncurated.

TCRbeta CDR3 regions were amplified from genomic DNA by means of the immunoSEQ Assay, a bias-controlled multiplex PCR. Under the source paper's analysis protocol: The number of nucleated cells in each sample was estimated by amplification of reference gene primers within the assay. To quantify the absolute abundance of each unique TCRbeta CDR3 rearrangement, sequence reads were collapsed and filtered. For each sample, productive Simpson clonality was calculated as the square root of Simpson's diversity index across productive rearrangements. The clones in this table, taken by TCRdb from immuneACCESS, are in-frame only. Not every clone is retained; where verified, under half of the shortfall comes from an unresolved V gene, and the cause of the rest is unknown. V and J calls and clone size are those listed in that table; D and trimming were worked out from the DNA. This sample lists fewer than 250,000 clones; roughly 85% were detected once. Together, the top ten hold around 3.5% of the sample.

Participants in the prospective study were enrolled through a virtual design, were aged about 18 to 90 years, and lived in roughly 24 United States geographic areas. To assign participants to cohorts, the prospective study relied on clinical history that participants themselves reported in a screening survey and a study questionnaire. Exposed participants had been in contact with someone with a PCR-confirmed or clinician-diagnosed COVID-19 case within 2 weeks of study entry. In the prospective study, mobile phlebotomists collected whole blood, serum and a nasopharyngeal or oropharyngeal swab from each participant. Over an approximately 2-month period, participants in the prospective study had the option of providing additional blood draws and questionnaires. Prospective study blood samples were shipped either frozen or at room temperature before DNA extraction. Details on this clone: Its recognized antigen is unknown. Nothing much larger sits one base from this clone, and base qualities are not available.

This TCR was sampled from a woman aged 40-49 years who had been exposed to COVID-19. The specimen sequenced was PBMCs or T cells enriched from blood (not recorded which).

The DNA is TGTGCCAGTAGTGGGGCGGGGGGAACTAATGAAAAACTGTTTTTT. This gives the protein CASSGAGGTNEKLFF. This chain joins TRBV19 to TRBJ1-4, with TRBD1 perhaps the D gene, on 5 matching bases. V loses 5 bases, J loses 1 base, and the germline ends lie 11 bases apart. Reading the germline V gene (reference sequence) gives CDR1 LNHDA and CDR2 SQIVND. Spanning cysteine to phenylalanine, the CDR3 consists of 15 amino acids. CDR3 DNA is the only sequence kept; it has 45 bases, read in frame from the first base.